Sequencing of this T cell receptor (beta chain) was carried out in a study of shared clonotypes between healthy human individuals. Sorted subsets were amplified in replicate PCRs using approximately 0.2 ug DNA, roughly 30,000 T cell genomes. In the study's own analysis: For the immunoSEQ data, sequences were junction-only without quality scores, so filtering differed. Libraries were prepared by immunoSEQ multiplex PCR; TCRdb keeps only in-frame clonotypes and omits some of them. V and J calls and clone size are as listed in that table; D and trimming were resolved from the DNA. Of over a million clones in the sample, 75% to 85% were seen once. Subsets obtained from CD4+ cells comprised CD45RA+ naive and CD45RA-negative memory cells. The study, taken as a whole, reports: Among donors, clonotype sharing was expected to be affected by sequencing depth.

This clone was recorded at least ten times. The antigen remains undetermined. This CDR3 region has 13 residues. The germline V and J ends were trimmed by 4 bases and 1 base, with 7 bases remaining between them. The germline V gene has CDR1 SNHLY and CDR2 FYNNEI. The source of this sequence is a man aged 18 to 30 in good health. Some clones in this sample may be carry-over from other donors' samples. V and J are TRBV2 and TRBJ1-1, with no clear D. The sequenced material came from memory CD4+ T cells from PBMCs. As for subset: CD45RA-negative fraction. CDR3 amino acids: CASSVERNTEAFF. The CDR3 nucleotides are TGTGCCAGCAGTGTAGAGAGGAACACTGAAGCTTTCTTT.